Listed below are T cell receptor beta chains from one sample, sequenced in a study of T cells in localized non-small cell lung cancer. TCRdb's copy holds only in-frame clones and misses some; the assay was immunoSEQ multiplex PCR. The sample gives under 12,000 clones, around 82% of which show up once; less than 20% is in the top ten. Sequenced material: peripheral blood mononuclear cells, taken before any cancer treatment. Source of these receptors: a female donor older than 55 with stage II lung adenocarcinoma. CDR3s include the opening cysteine and the closing phenylalanine or tryptophan. The order of the fields is J gene, V gene, clone size, D gene, CDR3 DNA, CDR3 protein. The D gene is left open where the match is weak. Clone size is stated in some rows and not others, as once, few, many or a class when expanded.

j_call: TRBJ1-2; v_call: TRBV6-6; clone_size: .; d_call: .; cdr3_nt: TGTGCCAGCAGTTCTACTTATGGCTACACCTTC; cdr3_aa: CASSSTYGYTF
j_call: TRBJ2-7; v_call: TRBV5-1; clone_size: .; d_call: TRBD1; cdr3_nt: TGCGCCAGCAGCAACGTCGGGACAGACTACGAGCAGTACTTC; cdr3_aa: CASSNVGTDYEQYF
j_call: TRBJ1-1; v_call: TRBV18; clone_size: .; d_call: .; cdr3_nt: TGTGCCAGCTCACCACTGACGGTCATGAACACTGAAGCTTTCTTT; cdr3_aa: CASSPLTVMNTEAFF
j_call: TRBJ2-1; v_call: TRBV7-2; clone_size: .; d_call: TRBD2; cdr3_nt: TGTGCCAGCAGACGCCCCCCTGTGGTAGCGGGAGTTCAGTTCTTC; cdr3_aa: CASRRPPVVAGVQFF
j_call: TRBJ2-5; v_call: TRBV9; clone_size: .; d_call: .; cdr3_nt: TGTGCCAGCAGCTTGGGGCCTCAAGAGACCCAGTACTTC; cdr3_aa: CASSLGPQETQYF
j_call: TRBJ1-5; v_call: TRBV5-1; clone_size: .; d_call: TRBD1; cdr3_nt: TGCGCCAGCAGCTTGGGGACAGGGAATAGCAATCAGCCCCAGCATTTT; cdr3_aa: CASSLGTGNSNQPQHF
j_call: TRBJ1-4; v_call: TRBV28; clone_size: few; d_call: .; cdr3_nt: TGTGCCAGCACGAACAGGGCTCGACTTTGGGAAAAACTGTTTTTT; cdr3_aa: CASTNRARLWEKLFF
j_call: TRBJ1-2; v_call: TRBV6-5; clone_size: .; d_call: TRBD1; cdr3_nt: TGTGCCAGCAGGGGACAGGGAAGGTCCTATGGCTACACCTTC; cdr3_aa: CASRGQGRSYGYTF
j_call: TRBJ1-6; v_call: TRBV28; clone_size: .; d_call: .; cdr3_nt: TGTGCCAGCAGTTTCTACAGCGACTCCTATAATTCACCCCTCCACTTT; cdr3_aa: CASSFYSDSYNSPLHF
j_call: TRBJ2-2; v_call: TRBV19; clone_size: .; d_call: .; cdr3_nt: TGTGCCAGTAGTATTTTCGCGGGGAGCACCGGGGAGCTGTTTTTT; cdr3_aa: CASSIFAGSTGELFF
j_call: TRBJ1-2; v_call: TRBV27; clone_size: once; d_call: TRBD1; cdr3_nt: TGTGCCAGCGGGGGACAGCGACTCCCCTATGGCTACACCTTC; cdr3_aa: CASGGQRLPYGYTF
j_call: TRBJ2-7; v_call: TRBV6-5; clone_size: .; d_call: .; cdr3_nt: TGTGCCAGCAGAAACTACGAGCAGTACTTC; cdr3_aa: CASRNYEQYF
j_call: TRBJ1-1; v_call: TRBV7-2; clone_size: .; d_call: TRBD1; cdr3_nt: TGTGCCAGCAGCCTGGACAGGGTTGGTGAAGCTTTCTTT; cdr3_aa: CASSLDRVGEAFF
j_call: TRBJ1-5; v_call: TRBV19; clone_size: once; d_call: TRBD1; cdr3_nt: TGTGCCAGTAGTTCACAGGGGAACTATCAGCCCCAGCATTTT; cdr3_aa: CASSSQGNYQPQHF
j_call: TRBJ1-4; v_call: TRBV6-1; clone_size: .; d_call: TRBD1; cdr3_nt: TGTGCCAGCAGTGAAGGGGGGACAGGGGGTGAAAAACTGTTTTTT; cdr3_aa: CASSEGGTGGEKLFF
j_call: TRBJ1-2; v_call: TRBV7-3; clone_size: once; d_call: TRBD1; cdr3_nt: TGTGCCAGCAGCCCTGGGACAGGGGAGGGTGGCTACACCTTC; cdr3_aa: CASSPGTGEGGYTF
j_call: TRBJ2-7; v_call: TRBV7-6; clone_size: once; d_call: .; cdr3_nt: TGTGCCAGCAGCTTAGGAGGGGGGGGGTACGAGCAGTACTTC; cdr3_aa: CASSLGGGGYEQYF
j_call: TRBJ2-3; v_call: TRBV12-5; clone_size: once; d_call: TRBD1; cdr3_nt: TGTGCTAGTGGTTCAACAGGGGCCCCGGATCAGTATTTT; cdr3_aa: CASGSTGAPDQYF
j_call: TRBJ1-2; v_call: TRBV28; clone_size: .; d_call: .; cdr3_nt: TGTGCCAGCAGTCCAGGACAAAGCTATGGCTACACCTTC; cdr3_aa: CASSPGQSYGYTF
j_call: TRBJ2-5; v_call: TRBV7-6; clone_size: .; d_call: .; cdr3_nt: TGTGCCAGCAGCCCCCTCACCCACCAAGAGACCCAGTACTTC; cdr3_aa: CASSPLTHQETQYF
j_call: TRBJ1-5; v_call: TRBV15; clone_size: .; d_call: .; cdr3_nt: TGTGCCACCAGCAGAGATCACGAGAATCAGCCCCAGCATTTT; cdr3_aa: CATSRDHENQPQHF
j_call: TRBJ2-7; v_call: TRBV9; clone_size: .; d_call: .; cdr3_nt: TGTGCCAGCAGCGTATATCCCGGCCGGGAGCAGTACTTC; cdr3_aa: CASSVYPGREQYF
j_call: TRBJ1-5; v_call: TRBV5-1; clone_size: .; d_call: .; cdr3_nt: TGCGCCAGCAGCTTTCTGAGAGCAAATAGCAATCAGCCCCAGCATTTT; cdr3_aa: CASSFLRANSNQPQHF
j_call: TRBJ2-3; v_call: TRBV4-2; clone_size: .; d_call: .; cdr3_nt: TGTGCCAGCAGCCAAGGGGAGGGGGGCGATACGCAGTATTTT; cdr3_aa: CASSQGEGGDTQYF
j_call: TRBJ2-5; v_call: TRBV14; clone_size: .; d_call: .; cdr3_nt: TGTGCCAGCAGCCAAAGACGTAAAGAGACCCAGTACTTC; cdr3_aa: CASSQRRKETQYF
j_call: TRBJ2-1; v_call: TRBV7-2; clone_size: .; d_call: TRBD2; cdr3_nt: TGTGCCAGCACCCGATTAGCGGGGGGGCGCAATGAGCAGTTCTTC; cdr3_aa: CASTRLAGGRNEQFF
j_call: TRBJ1-5; v_call: TRBV2; clone_size: .; d_call: TRBD1; cdr3_nt: TGTGCCATCAGCGCAGACAGGGGGGATCAGCCCCAGCATTTT; cdr3_aa: CAISADRGDQPQHF
j_call: TRBJ1-1; v_call: TRBV7-3; clone_size: once; d_call: .; cdr3_nt: TGTGCCAGCAGCTTAAGGCGGGGAGAAGCTTTCTTT; cdr3_aa: CASSLRRGEAFF
j_call: TRBJ2-5; v_call: TRBV7-7; clone_size: .; d_call: .; cdr3_nt: TGTGCTAGCAGCTTGAACCACCAAGAGACCCAGTACTTC; cdr3_aa: CASSLNHQETQYF
j_call: TRBJ1-3; v_call: TRBV6-6; clone_size: .; d_call: .; cdr3_nt: TGTGCCAGCAGTCCCCGACAGGCTGGCACCATATATTTT; cdr3_aa: CASSPRQAGTIYF
j_call: TRBJ2-3; v_call: TRBV5-4; clone_size: .; d_call: .; cdr3_nt: TGTGCCAGCAGCCCAGAAGGGGGGGCTCGCACAGATACGCAGTATTTT; cdr3_aa: CASSPEGGARTDTQYF
j_call: TRBJ2-7; v_call: TRBV6-4; clone_size: once; d_call: .; cdr3_nt: TGTGCCAGCACTAGAGATTCCTCGTGGGAGCAGTACTTC; cdr3_aa: CASTRDSSWEQYF
j_call: TRBJ2-3; v_call: TRBV11-1; clone_size: .; d_call: .; cdr3_nt: TGTGCCAGCAGCCCGACCATGGCGGGGGCTACAGATACGCAGTATTTT; cdr3_aa: CASSPTMAGATDTQYF
j_call: TRBJ2-3; v_call: TRBV29-1; clone_size: .; d_call: .; cdr3_nt: TGCAGCGTCAGGATCCAGACAGATACGCAGTATTTT; cdr3_aa: CSVRIQTDTQYF
j_call: TRBJ1-1; v_call: TRBV7-9; clone_size: .; d_call: TRBD1; cdr3_nt: TGTGCCAGCGGCGGAAGGACAGGGGATGAAGCTTTCTTT; cdr3_aa: CASGGRTGDEAFF
j_call: TRBJ1-1; v_call: TRBV6-6; clone_size: .; d_call: TRBD1; cdr3_nt: TGTGCCAGCAGTTACCTACAGGGGCGGAACACTGAAGCTTTCTTT; cdr3_aa: CASSYLQGRNTEAFF
j_call: TRBJ1-4; v_call: TRBV28; clone_size: few; d_call: .; cdr3_nt: TGTGCCAGCAGTCTTACTAATGAAAAACTGTTTTTT; cdr3_aa: CASSLTNEKLFF
j_call: TRBJ1-2; v_call: TRBV10-3; clone_size: .; d_call: .; cdr3_nt: TGTGCCATCAGTGAGGATCCCTACTATGGCTACACCTTC; cdr3_aa: CAISEDPYYGYTF
j_call: TRBJ1-2; v_call: TRBV4-1; clone_size: .; d_call: .; cdr3_nt: TGCGCCAGCAGCCCTCAGGGAGTACAAGCCACGGGCGGCTACACCTTC; cdr3_aa: CASSPQGVQATGGYTF
j_call: TRBJ2-1; v_call: TRBV5-1; clone_size: .; d_call: TRBD2; cdr3_nt: TGCGCCAGCAGCTTGGCTAGCGGGAGTGGGTCCTACAATGAGCAGTTCTTC; cdr3_aa: CASSLASGSGSYNEQFF
j_call: TRBJ2-1; v_call: TRBV2; clone_size: .; d_call: .; cdr3_nt: TGTGCCAGCAGTGGGACATACAATGAGCAGTTCTTC; cdr3_aa: CASSGTYNEQFF
j_call: TRBJ1-2; v_call: TRBV19; clone_size: .; d_call: .; cdr3_nt: TGTGCCAGTAGTAGGGGGCCTGGTTATGGCTACACCTTC; cdr3_aa: CASSRGPGYGYTF
j_call: TRBJ2-1; v_call: TRBV19; clone_size: .; d_call: TRBD2; cdr3_nt: TGTGCCAGTAGTATAGATTGGCGGGAGAACTACAATGAGCAGTTCTTC; cdr3_aa: CASSIDWRENYNEQFF
j_call: TRBJ1-2; v_call: TRBV6-5; clone_size: .; d_call: .; cdr3_nt: TGTGCCAGCAGGGCCAATAAGGCTAACTATGGCTACACCTTC; cdr3_aa: CASRANKANYGYTF
j_call: TRBJ2-1; v_call: TRBV19; clone_size: .; d_call: TRBD2; cdr3_nt: TGTGCCAGTAGTCAGGGCGGGAGGGCCAATGAGCAGTTCTTC; cdr3_aa: CASSQGGRANEQFF
j_call: TRBJ1-1; v_call: TRBV7-2; clone_size: .; d_call: .; cdr3_nt: TGTGCCAGCAGCTTAGTGATGCTGGGTGAAGCTTTCTTT; cdr3_aa: CASSLVMLGEAFF
j_call: TRBJ2-7; v_call: TRBV27; clone_size: .; d_call: TRBD1; cdr3_nt: TGTGCCAGCAGCTGGACAGGGAATGGGGAGCAGTACTTC; cdr3_aa: CASSWTGNGEQYF
j_call: TRBJ1-2; v_call: TRBV7-9; clone_size: once; d_call: .; cdr3_nt: TGTGCCAGCAGCTTAAACGGGCCCTTTAACTATGGCTACACCTTC; cdr3_aa: CASSLNGPFNYGYTF
j_call: TRBJ2-1; v_call: TRBV10-3; clone_size: .; d_call: TRBD1; cdr3_nt: TGTGCCATCAGAGAACAGGGGGCAGAGCAGTTCTTC; cdr3_aa: CAIREQGAEQFF
j_call: TRBJ1-5; v_call: TRBV4-3; clone_size: once; d_call: .; cdr3_nt: TGCGCCAGCAGCCAAGATTGGAATCAGCCCCAGCATTTT; cdr3_aa: CASSQDWNQPQHF
j_call: TRBJ2-2; v_call: TRBV10-3; clone_size: .; d_call: TRBD1; cdr3_nt: TGTGCCACTACTGAGGGGACAGGGATCGACACCGGGGAGCTGTTTTTT; cdr3_aa: CATTEGTGIDTGELFF
j_call: TRBJ1-3; v_call: TRBV11-2; clone_size: .; d_call: .; cdr3_nt: TGTGCCAGCAGCGTAGAGGGGCGCGACTGGAACACCATATATTTT; cdr3_aa: CASSVEGRDWNTIYF
j_call: TRBJ2-1; v_call: TRBV2; clone_size: once; d_call: TRBD2; cdr3_nt: TGTGCCAGCAGTCCGGGACTAGACTACAATGAGCAGTTCTTC; cdr3_aa: CASSPGLDYNEQFF
j_call: TRBJ2-2; v_call: TRBV9; clone_size: .; d_call: .; cdr3_nt: TGTGCCAGCAGCGTCAGGGAAAGGAACACCGGGGAGCTGTTTTTT; cdr3_aa: CASSVRERNTGELFF